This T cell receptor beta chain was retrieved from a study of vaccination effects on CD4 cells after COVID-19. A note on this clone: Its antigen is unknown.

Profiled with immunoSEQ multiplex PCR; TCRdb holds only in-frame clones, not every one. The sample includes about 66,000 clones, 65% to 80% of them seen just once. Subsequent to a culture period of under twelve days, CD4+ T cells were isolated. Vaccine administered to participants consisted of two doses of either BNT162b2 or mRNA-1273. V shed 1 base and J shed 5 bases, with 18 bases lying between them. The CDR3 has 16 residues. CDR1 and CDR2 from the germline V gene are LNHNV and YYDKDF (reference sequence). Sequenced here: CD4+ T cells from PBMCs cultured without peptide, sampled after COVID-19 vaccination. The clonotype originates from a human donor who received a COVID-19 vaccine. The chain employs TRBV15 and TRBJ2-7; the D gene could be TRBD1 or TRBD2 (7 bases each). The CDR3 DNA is TGTGCCACCAGCAGAGCCCGCCAGACAGGGAGGGACGAGCAGTACGTC. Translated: CATSRARQTGRDEQYV.